These T cell receptor beta chains were read from a single sample in a study of T cells in Graves' hyperthyroidism and ophthalmopathy. TCRdb reprocessed the multiplex PCR reads via MiXCR and lists one record per CDR3 protein. The table includes hundreds of thousands of distinct CDR3 sequences, about 45% detected once. The sequenced sample consisted of peripheral blood or thyroid tissue (not recorded which). The receptors derive from an adult man with Graves' disease, either hyperthyroidism or ophthalmopathy (not recorded which). CDR3s include the opening cysteine and the closing phenylalanine or tryptophan. D genes are given only for firm matches. Not every row has a clone size; where given, it reads once, few, many or a size class.

CASSLGQGNQPQHF TGTGCCAGCAGTTTGGGGCAGGGCAATCAGCCCCAGCATTTT TRBV12-3/TRBV12-4 many TRBJ1-5 .
CATSEPGASGYTF TGTGCCACCAGTGAACCGGGGGCGAGCGGCTACACCTTC TRBV24-1 . TRBJ1-2 .
CASSVPNEKLFF TGTGCCAGCAGTGTGCCAAATGAAAAACTGTTTTTT TRBV2 many TRBJ1-4 .
CASSIYLCSVEKPNTGYGYTF . TRBV25-1 . TRBJ1-2 .
CASRKSDRGEQYF TGTGCCAGCAGGAAGTCGGACAGGGGCGAGCAGTACTTC TRBV7-3 . TRBJ2-7 TRBD1
CAIRRQGTQKAFF TGTGCCATCAGAAGACAGGGGACACAGAAAGCTTTCTTT TRBV10-3 . TRBJ1-1 TRBD1
CATSREFRGNQPQHF TGTGCCACCAGCAGAGAGTTCAGGGGCAATCAGCCCCAGCATTTT TRBV15 many TRBJ1-5 .
CASSLAGTYNQPQHF TGTGCCAGCAGCTTGGCCGGGACGTACAATCAGCCCCAGCATTTT TRBV7-9 many TRBJ1-5 .
CASSAPGQGEKLFF TGTGCCAGCAGCGCCCCGGGACAAGGTGAAAAACTGTTTTTT TRBV7-6 many TRBJ1-4 .
CASSPLGGLGANVLTF TGTGCCAGCAGCCCCTTGGGGGGGCTAGGGGCCAACGTCCTGACTTTC TRBV7-6 many TRBJ2-6 .
CATSRGRTGDNEKLFF TGTGCCACCAGCAGAGGCAGGACAGGCGATAATGAAAAACTGTTTTTT TRBV15 . TRBJ1-4 TRBD1
CSAYKTQETQYF TGCAGCGCCTACAAGACCCAAGAGACCCAGTACTTC TRBV29-1 many TRBJ2-5 .
CSVDLPGVMIETQYF TGCAGCGTTGACCTGCCAGGGGTGATGATCGAGACCCAGTACTTC TRBV29-1 . TRBJ2-5 .
CATRVGQGTSPLHF TGTGCCACCAGAGTGGGACAGGGCACCTCACCCCTCCACTTT TRBV15 . TRBJ1-6 TRBD1
CASSWTGGDSPLHF TGTGCCAGCAGTTGGACAGGGGGCGACTCACCCCTCCACTTT TRBV6-4 many TRBJ1-6 TRBD1
CASSEGFYEQYF TGTGCCAGCAGTGAAGGGTTCTACGAGCAGTACTTC TRBV2 few TRBJ2-7 .
CASSSPGGVEGYTF TGTGCCAGCAGCTCCCCAGGGGGAGTAGAGGGCTACACCTTC TRBV7-1 once TRBJ1-2 TRBD1
CASGYRRNSPQHF TGTGCCAGCGGTTATAGGCGGAATTCGCCCCAGCATTTT TRBV6-5 . TRBJ1-5 .
CASSLSGGLFYEQYF TGTGCCAGCAGCCTTTCCGGGGGGCTCTTCTACGAGCAGTACTTC TRBV7-2 . TRBJ2-7 .
CASSLDANSPLHF TGCGCCAGCAGCTTGGACGCAAATTCACCCCTCCACTTT TRBV5-1 many TRBJ1-6 .
CASSFNLYYGYTF TGTGCCAGCAGTTTTAATCTGTACTATGGCTACACCTTC TRBV12-3/TRBV12-4 few TRBJ1-2 .
CASSPRESGELFF TGTGCCAGCAGCCCTCGGGAGTCCGGGGAGCTGTTTTTT TRBV7-9 many TRBJ2-2 .
CASSEVIRTGETEAFF TGTGCCAGCAGTGAAGTCATTAGGACAGGGGAAACTGAAGCTTTCTTT TRBV25-1 . TRBJ1-1 TRBD1
CAINDRGSGYTF TGTGCCATCAATGACAGGGGCAGTGGCTACACCTTC TRBV10-3 . TRBJ1-2 TRBD1
CASSWDMNTEAFF TGTGCCAGCAGCTGGGACATGAACACTGAAGCTTTCTTT TRBV7-9 many TRBJ1-1 .
CASSLGVTREKLFF TGCGCCAGCAGCTTGGGGGTCACAAGGGAAAAACTGTTTTTT TRBV5-1 . TRBJ1-4 .
CAIRGTDSYEQYF TGTGCCATCCGCGGGACCGACTCCTACGAGCAGTACTTC TRBV10-3 many TRBJ2-7 .